Listed here are 13 T cell receptor beta chains from one sample, sequenced in a study of T cells in Graves' hyperthyroidism and ophthalmopathy. The TCR beta CDR3 regions underwent amplification using RNA transcripts as the source. Using the HTBI primer set, a first-round RT-PCR was run on the TCR CDR3. Each CDR3 protein is one row after TCRdb ran MiXCR on the multiplex PCR reads. Here the sample spans nearly 600,000 distinct CDR3 sequences, approximately 14% being singletons. Source material: blood. The receptor source for this set is a woman in her twenties or thirties with Graves' hyperthyroidism that later progressed to Graves' ophthalmopathy.

The sample holds many counts of this clonotype. V is TRBV20-1 and J is TRBJ2-3; 10 bases are shared with TRBD2. The CDR3 is made up of 18 amino acids. Germline V lookup: CDR1 DFQATT, CDR2 SNEGSKA (reference sequence). V lost 3 bases and J lost 1; bases outside the gene matches: 13. In DNA, the CDR3 is TGCAGTGCTAGTCCCAGCGGGAGGGATTCCCGGGGCACAGATACGCAGTATTTT. This translates into CSASPSGRDSRGTDTQYF.

This clonotype occurred many times. CDR3 sequence: CAWTLNRSGNTIYF. The CDR3 nucleotides are TGTGCCTGGACCCTAAACAGGTCTGGAAACACCATATATTTT. The rearrangement uses TRBV30 and TRBJ1-3; possibly TRBD1 for D (5 bases). The CDR3 loop spans 14 amino acids. V shed 4 bases and J shed 1 base, with 11 bases lying between them. Germline CDR1 and CDR2: GTSNPN and SVGIG (reference sequence).

The rearrangement uses TRBV12-3 or TRBV12-4 and TRBJ2-1, with a possible D match to TRBD2 (6 bases). This CDR3 is 14 amino acids long. Trimming stripped 7 bases from V and 5 bases from J, with 15 bases between. CDR3 in amino acids: CASIRTGADNEQFF. The DNA for the CDR3 is TGTGCCAGCATAAGAACGGGAGCAGACAATGAGCAGTTCTTC.

Many counts were recorded for this clonotype. This sequence joins TRBV19 and TRBJ2-3; 9 bases align to TRBD2. Per the germline V gene, CDR1 is LNHDA and CDR2 is SQIVND (reference sequence). Losses at the gene ends were 3 bases for V and 3 bases for J; bases not matched to a gene: 10. CDR3 length equals 17 residues. The CDR3 coding sequence is TGTGCCAGTAGTATCGGGGCTAGCGGGGATCGGACAGATACGCAGTATTTT. Its translation is CASSIGASGDRTDTQYF.

This clonotype was seen at least ten times. This rearrangement joins TRBV11-2 to TRBJ1-1; D is ambiguous. V lost 0 bases and J lost 4, with 9 bases in between. This CDR3 contains 14 residues. Germline V CDR1 and CDR2: SGHAT, FQNNGV. CDR3: CASSLDGLSTEAFF. CDR3 sequence (DNA): TGTGCCAGCAGCTTAGATGGGTTGAGCACTGAAGCTTTCTTT.

V gene TRBV29-1 combines with J gene TRBJ1-2; D possibly corresponds to TRBD1 (6 bases). V gave up 6 bases and J gave up 1 base, with 9 bases separating them. The CDR3 covers 12 residues. The germline V gene encodes CDR1 SQVTM and CDR2 ANQGSEA. The CDR3 DNA reads as TGCAGCGTCCGACAGGATAACTATGGCTACACCTTC. Translating it yields CSVRQDNYGYTF.

The rearrangement uses TRBV7-8 and TRBJ1-4; TRBD1 might be the D (6 bases). From germline, CDR1 is SGHVS and CDR2 FQNEAQ. Deletions cut 2 bases from V and 13 bases from J, with 14 bases between. CDR3 length: 13 amino acids. The DNA for the CDR3 is TGTGCCAGCAGCTTAATCCCGGACAGTTTACTGTTTTTT. Translated, it gives CASSLIPDSLLFF.

There are many counts of this clonotype. The chain has TRBV9 and TRBJ2-3, with TRBD2 matching over 11 bases. CDR3 length equals 18 residues. Germline CDR1 and CDR2: SGDLS and YYNGEE. V shed 4 bases, J shed 2 bases, and the junction held 12 bases outside the gene matches. Written as DNA, the CDR3 is TGTGCCAGCAGCTCTCGAGATCTGGGACTAGCGGTCACAGATACGCAGTATTTT. The encoded protein is CASSSRDLGLAVTDTQYF. Full variable domain (outside the CDR3, taken from reference TRBV9 and TRBJ2-3): DSGVTQTPKHLITATGQRVTLRCSPRSGDLSVYWYQQSLDQGLQFLIQYYNGEERAKGNILERFSAQQFPDLHSELNLSSLELGDSALYFCASSSRDLGLAVTDTQYFGPGTRLTVL.

V usage is TRBV28 and J usage is TRBJ1-2; TRBD1 matches at 10 bases. Germline V gives CDR1 MDHEN, CDR2 SYDVKM. The CDR3 is 13 amino acids. The CDR3 protein is CARHRDRGHGYTF. The CDR3 nucleotides are TGTGCTCGCCACCGGGACAGGGGACATGGCTACACCTTC.

This clonotype was detected many times. The chain couples TRBV30 to TRBJ1-1, with D possibly matching TRBD1 (6 bases). The CDR3 is 12 amino acids. Trimming removed 3 bases at V and 4 bases at J, with 9 bases between. Germline lookup yields CDR1 GTSNPN and CDR2 SVGIG (reference sequence). The CDR3 sequence is CAWSQQGTEAFF. The DNA of the CDR3 is TGTGCCTGGAGCCAACAGGGCACTGAAGCTTTCTTT.

This clonotype turned up a few times. The chain carries TRBV3-1 and TRBJ2-3, with 8 positions matching TRBD2. Germline lookup yields CDR1 LGHDT and CDR2 YNNKEL (reference sequence). This CDR3 is built from 16 residues. V gave up 4 bases and J gave up 3 bases; unmatched junction bases: 9. The CDR3 coding sequence is TGTGCCAGCAGCCGGACGGGGGCTAGCGGGACAGATACGCAGTATTTT. Residues: CASSRTGASGTDTQYF.

This clonotype was detected ten times or more. The gene calls are TRBV12-3 or TRBV12-4 and TRBJ1-5; D remains ambiguous. The V end was cut by 7 bases, the J end by 0 bases, with 13 bases between. This CDR3 spans 15 amino acids. In DNA, the CDR3 is TGTGCCAGCACCGGCGGGCCCGTTAGCAATCAGCCCCAGCATTTT. This sequence encodes CASTGGPVSNQPQHF.

CDR3 nucleotides: TGCAGTGCTAGAGATAGGAGCGAGACTAGCGGGAGCACCTCGGATACGCAGTATTTT. It is translated as CSARDRSETSGSTSDTQYF. This chain links TRBV20-1 with TRBJ2-3; 12 bases map to TRBD2. The germline V gene has CDR1 DFQATT and CDR2 SNEGSKA (reference sequence). V lost 0 bases, J lost 6 bases, and 16 bases stayed unmatched. The CDR3 length is 19 residues.